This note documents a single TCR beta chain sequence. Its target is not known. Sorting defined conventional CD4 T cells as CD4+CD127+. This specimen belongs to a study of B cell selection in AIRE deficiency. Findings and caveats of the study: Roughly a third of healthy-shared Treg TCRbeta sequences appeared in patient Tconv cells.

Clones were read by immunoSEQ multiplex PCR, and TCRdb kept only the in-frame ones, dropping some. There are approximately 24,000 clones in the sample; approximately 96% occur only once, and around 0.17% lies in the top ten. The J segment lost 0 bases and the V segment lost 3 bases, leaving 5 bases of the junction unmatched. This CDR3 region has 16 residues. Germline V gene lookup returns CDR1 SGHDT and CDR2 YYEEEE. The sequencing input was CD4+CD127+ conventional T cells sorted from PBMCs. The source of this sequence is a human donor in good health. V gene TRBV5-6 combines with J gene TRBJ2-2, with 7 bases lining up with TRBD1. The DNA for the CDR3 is TGTGCCAGCAGCTGGGCACAGGGGTCGAACACCGGGGAGCTGTTTTTT. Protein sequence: CASSWAQGSNTGELFF.